Sequencing of this T cell receptor beta chain was carried out in a study of neurological immune-mediated disorders. Study context: The study included some 35 multiple sclerosis patients, some 31 relapsing-remitting and 3 secondary progressive.

As to time point: longitudinal time-point 1 (baseline). As for the cDNA, it was generated by 5'RACE with 10-nucleotide random UMIs. TCRdb re-analysed the 5' RACE reads in MiXCR, keeping a single row per CDR3 protein. The repertoire holds 35,000 to 45,000 distinct CDR3 sequences, with around 3.1% as singletons. In this sample, this clonotype is medium-sized. CDR1 and CDR2 (germline): SGHTA, FQGNSA. The CDR3 spans 14 residues. V was cut by 5 bases and J by 1 base, with 11 bases left in between. The receptor's source is a woman aged 55-70 years with multiple sclerosis. The chain links TRBV7-2 to TRBJ2-5; possibly TRBD1 for D (6 bases). The source material was PBMCs. CDR3 residues: CASSPGQRQETQYF. The CDR3 nucleotides read TGTGCCAGCAGCCCAGGACAGCGCCAAGAGACCCAGTACTTC.